Here is one TCR beta chain with its context. The antigen remains undetermined. CDR1 and CDR2 from the germline V gene are SEHNR and FQNEAQ (reference sequence). The CDR3 sequence is 13 residues long. V was cut by 6 bases and J by 6 bases, with 12 bases left in between. The data were taken from a study of T cell responses to AZD1222 COVID-19 vaccine. Study-level background: Some second doses came at about 4 weeks and others at about 12 weeks; these were pooled.

Assay: immunoSEQ multiplex PCR; the TCRdb copy retains only in-frame clones and omits some. This sample has 63,000 or so clones; over 75% occur once, and the top ten carry approximately 18%. Broader study findings: Nearly half of the spike-specific TCRs reportedly recognize variant regions that carry no mutations. The donor cohort was predominantly white British with a female majority, and clonal diversity may have been underestimated.

Here the sequenced sample was peripheral blood, taken on day 0 of AZD1222 vaccination. The chain links TRBV7-9 to TRBJ2-4; a possible D gene is TRBD1 (6 bases). The source of this sequence is an adult in good health. The CDR3 reads CASRGTGRNIQYF. Written as DNA, the CDR3 is TGTGCCAGCAGAGGTACAGGGAGAAACATTCAGTACTTC.